The 20 T cell receptor beta chains listed next were all sequenced from one sample in a study of cytotoxic CD8 clonotypes in ibrutinib-treated CLL. Sequencing used immunoSEQ multiplex PCR; TCRdb keeps in-frame clones, though not all of them. The sample lists some 200,000 clones, 75% to 80% occurring once. This material consisted of PBMCs, taken after 12 months of ibrutinib treatment. The receptors were gathered from a human donor with chronic lymphocytic leukemia.

This clone is classed as medium-sized (0.01 to 0.1%). The V call is TRBV6-1, the J call TRBJ1-5; D is undetermined. CDR1 and CDR2 (germline): MNHNS, SASEGT. Trimming removed 1 base from V and 6 bases from J, with 7 bases in between. This CDR3 is built from 13 residues. This CDR3 is CASSEVVGQPQHF. The CDR3 DNA is TGTGCCAGCAGTGAAGTCGTGGGTCAGCCCCAGCATTTT.

This rearrangement joins TRBV4-2 to TRBJ2-5, with 7 bases identical to TRBD1. Trimming removed 0 bases from V and 7 bases from J; junction bases left unmatched: 5. In germline, CDR1 is LGHNA, CDR2 YNFKEQ. This CDR3 region has 14 residues. The CDR3 reads CASSQEGGPATQYF. The CDR3 nucleotides read TGTGCCAGCAGCCAAGAAGGGGGCCCGGCGACCCAGTACTTC.

The chain has TRBV5-4 and TRBJ1-3; D not certain. V lost 5 bases and J lost 3, with 15 bases in between. The CDR3 runs to 15 residues. CDR1 SGHNT and CDR2 YYREEE come from the germline V gene (reference sequence). CDR3 in DNA: TGTGCCAGCAGTCTGGGAGGGAGGAGTGGAAACACCATATATTTT. Translating it yields CASSLGGRSGNTIYF.

The chain is built from TRBV5-1 and TRBJ2-2, with D perhaps given as TRBD1 or TRBD2 (6 bases each). The CDR3 is 17 residues long. The germline V gene has CDR1 SGHRS and CDR2 YFSETQ. Trimming took off 4 bases at V and 0 bases at J, with 16 bases between the two ends. The CDR3 protein is CASSAPGGTTNTGELFF. CDR3 nucleotides: TGCGCCAGCAGCGCCCCCGGGGGCACAACGAACACCGGGGAGCTGTTTTTT.

This clone was seen only once. The genes are TRBV5-1 and TRBJ1-1; D perhaps matches TRBD1 (5 bases). Germline V gene data show CDR1 as SGHRS and CDR2 as YFSETQ. Trimming took off 5 bases at V and 0 bases at J, with 17 bases between the two ends. The CDR3 spans 16 residues. The chain's CDR3 is CASREGTGTMNTEAFF. The CDR3 bases are TGCGCCAGCAGGGAGGGTACAGGTACCATGAACACTGAAGCTTTCTTT.

The rearrangement links TRBV5-1 to TRBJ2-1; a possible D gene is TRBD1 (6 bases). The V gene's germline CDR1 is SGHRS and CDR2 YFSETQ. The CDR3 sequence is 14 residues long. The ends were cut back, 7 bases at V and 5 bases at J, with 16 bases in the middle. In DNA form, the CDR3 reads TGCGCCAGCGCTAGGGGGTACGGGGACAATGAGCAGTTCTTC. Its translation is CASARGYGDNEQFF.

This clone turned up a few times. The sample holds other DNA sequences that translate to the same CDR3. V gene TRBV28 combines with J gene TRBJ1-2, with D hard to call. The CDR3 extends over 11 amino acids. The ends were cut back, 4 bases at V and 5 bases at J, with 5 bases in the middle. Germline V CDR1 and CDR2: MDHEN, SYDVKM. In nucleotides, the CDR3 is TGTGCCAGCAGTTCAGATTATGGCTACACCTTC. Protein: CASSSDYGYTF.

In this sample, this clone turned up once. This chain uses TRBV30 with TRBJ2-7, with no clear D. V dropped 1 base and J dropped 6 bases, with 10 bases sitting between them. This CDR3 spans 12 amino acids. Per germline, CDR1 GTSNPN and CDR2 SVGIG (reference sequence). The CDR3 sequence: CAWSESFSEQYF. The CDR3 DNA reads TGTGCCTGGAGTGAAAGTTTTTCCGAGCAGTACTTC.

The rearrangement uses TRBV28 and TRBJ1-5; D perhaps matches TRBD1 (5 bases). This CDR3 has 14 amino acids. The V end lost 6 bases, the J end lost 4 bases, and 13 bases lay between the germline ends. Per the germline V gene, CDR1 is MDHEN and CDR2 is SYDVKM. The DNA of the CDR3 is TGTGCCAGCAGCTTAGACAGCACGAATCAGCCCCAGCATTTT. It translates to CASSLDSTNQPQHF.

This clone came up once. This rearrangement joins TRBV10-1 to TRBJ2-3, with 8 bases fitting TRBD2. The CDR3 is made up of 14 amino acids. Per the germline V gene, CDR1 is WNHNN and CDR2 is SYGVQD (reference sequence). J lost 2 bases, V lost 6 bases, and 4 bases had no gene match. This chain's CDR3 is CASSKTSDTDTQYF. Written as DNA, the CDR3 is TGCGCCAGCAGCAAGACTAGCGACACAGATACGCAGTATTTT.

Worth noting for this clone: Germline and junction disagree at one end, which may indicate a read error. The chain carries TRBV4-1 and TRBJ2-7; TRBD1 matches 7 bases. The CDR3 loop spans 16 amino acids. Looked up from germline, CDR1 is MGHRA and CDR2 is YSYEKL. The CDR3 DNA sequence: TGCGCCAGCAGCCTCACCCCTCGAGGGGGCCCCTATGAGCAGTACTTC. Amino acid sequence: CASSLTPRGGPYEQYF.

The chain uses TRBV11-1 and TRBJ2-5; 10 bases map to TRBD1. Trimming cost V 6 bases and J 5 bases; bases outside gene matches: 9. This CDR3 is built from 15 residues. CDR1 SGHAT and CDR2 FQDESV come from the germline V gene (reference sequence). CDR3 residues: CASRDRDRGVETQYF. The CDR3 DNA is TGTGCCAGCAGGGACCGGGACAGGGGAGTGGAGACCCAGTACTTC.

The V gene is TRBV2, the J gene TRBJ2-7; 10 positions agree with TRBD2. J was trimmed by 6 bases and V by 3 bases; bases with no gene match: 5. Germline V gene data show CDR1 as SNHLY and CDR2 as FYNNEI. This CDR3 contains 14 residues. CDR3 DNA sequence: TGTGCCAGCAGTGAGCAGCGGGAGGGTTTCGAGCAGTACTTC. Its translation is CASSEQREGFEQYF. Complete variable domain (other parts from reference TRBV2 and TRBJ2-7): EPEVTQTPSHQVTQMGQEVILRCVPISNHLYFYWYRQILGQKVEFLVSFYNNEISEKSEIFDDQFSVERPDGSNFTLKIRSTKLEDSAMYFCASSEQREGFEQYFGPGTRLTVT.

The rearrangement links TRBV19 to TRBJ1-2, with 7 bases that match TRBD1. The CDR3 length is 16 residues. The V gene's germline CDR1 is LNHDA and CDR2 SQIVND (reference sequence). The V and J ends lost 3 bases and 2 bases, in that order; junction bases with no gene match: 9. Here the CDR3 reads CASSIRQRGPNYGYTF. CDR3 in DNA: TGTGCCAGTAGTATTCGTCAAAGGGGGCCCAACTATGGCTACACCTTC.

This clone appeared once. V usage is TRBV6-5 and J usage is TRBJ1-1, with TRBD1 as a possible D gene (6 bases). The CDR3 length is 15 residues. Germline V gives CDR1 MNHEY, CDR2 SVGAGI. V dropped 7 bases and J dropped 2 bases, with 17 bases sitting between them. CDR3 sequence (DNA): TGTGCCAGCACTCTGAGGTCAGGGGCTAACACTGAAGCTTTCTTT. Protein product: CASTLRSGANTEAFF.

This clone came up once. V usage is TRBV6-5 and J usage is TRBJ1-5, with D hard to call. This CDR3 has 14 amino acids. Trimming left V 0 bases short and J 7 bases short, with 10 bases between. CDR1 is MNHEY, CDR2 SVGAGI, per germline. CDR3 region: CASSYSRGIQPQHF. The CDR3, as DNA: TGTGCCAGCAGTTACTCGAGAGGGATCCAGCCCCAGCATTTT.

V and J are TRBV7-9 and TRBJ2-7, with a weak D call TRBD2 (5 bases). This CDR3 comprises 13 residues. Germline CDR1 is SEHNR and CDR2 is FQNEAQ (reference sequence). V lost 5 bases and J lost 6, with 14 bases in between. Written as DNA, the CDR3 is TGTGCCAGCAGCCCCGGAGCGGTTCCCGAGCAGTACTTC. Its protein is CASSPGAVPEQYF.

The genes are TRBV5-1 and TRBJ2-4; D is ambiguous. The V gene's germline CDR1 is SGHRS and CDR2 YFSETQ. CDR3 length: 12 amino acids. The V end lost 0 bases, the J end lost 8 bases, and 6 bases lay between the germline ends. The CDR3 is CASSLDLDIQYF. The DNA for the CDR3 is TGCGCCAGCAGCTTGGATTTGGACATTCAGTACTTC.

This clone was found a few times. The J gene is TRBJ2-1, the V gene TRBV29-1; TRBD1 matches 9 bases. Germline CDR1 SQVTM, CDR2 ANQGSEA. V was pared by 3 bases and J by 8 bases, with 8 bases of the junction left unmatched. The CDR3 length is 14 residues. CDR3 sequence reads: CSVDSGQGRYEQFF. The CDR3 DNA reads as TGCAGCGTTGATTCTGGACAGGGGAGGTATGAGCAGTTCTTC.

The chain recombines TRBV27 with TRBJ2-1, with 7 nucleotides matching TRBD1. Germline V gene lookup returns CDR1 MNHEY and CDR2 SMNVEV (reference sequence). The CDR3 spans 15 residues. V lost 6 bases and J lost 5; bases outside the gene matches: 10. The CDR3 DNA reads as TGTGCCAGCAGACGGGACAGCGTTAACGACAATGAGCAGTTCTTC. Amino acid sequence: CASRRDSVNDNEQFF.